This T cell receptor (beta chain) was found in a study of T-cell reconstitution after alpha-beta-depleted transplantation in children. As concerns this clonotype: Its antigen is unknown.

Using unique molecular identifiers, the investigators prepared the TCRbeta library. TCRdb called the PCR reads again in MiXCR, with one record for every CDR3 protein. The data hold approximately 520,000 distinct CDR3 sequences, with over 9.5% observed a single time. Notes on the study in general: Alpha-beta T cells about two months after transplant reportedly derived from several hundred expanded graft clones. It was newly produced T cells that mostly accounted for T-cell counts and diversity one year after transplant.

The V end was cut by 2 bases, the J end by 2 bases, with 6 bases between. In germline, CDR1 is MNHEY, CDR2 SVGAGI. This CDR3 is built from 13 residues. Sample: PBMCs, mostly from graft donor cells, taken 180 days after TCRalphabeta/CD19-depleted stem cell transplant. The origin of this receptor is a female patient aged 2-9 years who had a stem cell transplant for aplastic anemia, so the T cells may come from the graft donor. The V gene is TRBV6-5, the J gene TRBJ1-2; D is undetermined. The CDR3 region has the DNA TGTGCCAGCAGTTACCGGAGGAACTATGGCTACACCTTC. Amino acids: CASSYRRNYGYTF.